The clone carrying this TCR beta chain was counted a single time. The data stem from a study of T cell responses to AZD1222 COVID-19 vaccine. V was clipped by 5 bases and J by 0 bases, with 11 bases between them. The CDR3 spans 13 residues. Germline V gene lookup returns CDR1 SQVTM and CDR2 ANQGSEA. Produced via immunoSEQ multiplex PCR; TCRdb's table is partial and in-frame only. Here the sample spans more than 110,000 clones, about 88% being singletons. The V and J genes are TRBV29-1 and TRBJ2-7, with D perhaps TRBD1 (6 bases). Specimen: peripheral blood, collected on day 0 of AZD1222 vaccination. This sequence was found in an adult in good health. The CDR3 loop is CSVTGLSSYEQYF. The CDR3 bases are TGCAGCGTTACAGGGCTAAGCTCCTACGAGCAGTACTTC.